The rows below give T cell receptor beta chains drawn from one sample of a study of beta chain features in type 1 diabetes. The table came from immunoSEQ multiplex PCR; TCRdb's copy has only in-frame clones and leaves some out. The sample lists 160,000 or so clones, about 9% occurring once. Sample: central memory CD4+ T cells from blood. These receptors were taken from a woman younger than 30 with type 1 diabetes. Both conserved end residues are part of each CDR3. The D gene is left open where the match is weak. Some rows have no size entry. The others give once, few or many, or a class for an expanded clone.

NA	NA	TRBV6-5	TRBJ1-1	TGTGCCAGCATTCCTACTAAGAGCCGGGGAACTGAAGCTTTCTTT	CASIPTKSRGTEAFF
NA	TRBD2	TRBV11-1	TRBJ2-1	TGTGCCAGCAGCTTAGTGCCTAGCGGGAGGGAGAACAATGAGCAGTTCTTC	CASSLVPSGRENNEQFF
NA	TRBD1	TRBV27	TRBJ1-1	TGTGCCAGCAGTTTAACCGGGACAGTAAAGGGTGAAGCTTTCTTT	CASSLTGTVKGEAFF
few	NA	TRBV20-1	TRBJ2-5	TGCAGTGCCGCGGACCAAGAGACCCAGTACTTC	CSAADQETQYF
NA	NA	TRBV11-2	TRBJ1-1	TGTGCCAGCAGCTCGACAGAGAACACTGAAGCTTTCTTT	CASSSTENTEAFF
NA	TRBD1	TRBV5-1	TRBJ2-7	TGCGCCAGCAGCTTGGAGACAGGGCCCTACGAGCAGTACTTC	CASSLETGPYEQYF
few	TRBD2	TRBV29-1	TRBJ2-1	TGCAGCGTCCATATGGGGGGGACGTTGGGACTAGCGGGAGGGAATGAGCAGTTCTTC	CSVHMGGTLGLAGGNEQFF
few	TRBD2	TRBV11-2	TRBJ2-3	TGTGCCAGCAGCATAGGGACTAGCGGGGGATGGGATACGCAGTATTTT	CASSIGTSGGWDTQYF
few	TRBD1	TRBV4-1	TRBJ2-5	TGCGCCAGCAGCCAGACAGGGTCAGAGACCCAGTACTTC	CASSQTGSETQYF
NA	TRBD2	TRBV7-6	TRBJ2-5	TGTGCCAGCAGCCCCCGGACTAGCGGGGGGGTTGAGACCCAGTACTTC	CASSPRTSGGVETQYF
few	TRBD2	TRBV30	TRBJ2-1	TGTGCCCAGAGCAGCGGGATGGGCTCCGGGCAGTTCTTC	CAQSSGMGSGQFF
few	TRBD1	TRBV5-6	TRBJ1-2	TGTGCCAGCAGTCTCCGGACAGGGGAAATCTATGGCTACACCTTC	CASSLRTGEIYGYTF
few	NA	TRBV7-2	TRBJ2-7	TGTGCCAGCAGCTTAGTTTTGGAGTACGAGCAGTACTTC	CASSLVLEYEQYF
few	NA	TRBV7-2	TRBJ2-5	TGTGCCAGCAGAGGAGGGGCACAAGAGACCCAGTACTTC	CASRGGAQETQYF
once	NA	TRBV9	TRBJ1-3	TGTGCCAGCAGCGTCCACGACACCATCGGAAACACCATATATTTT	CASSVHDTIGNTIYF
few	NA	TRBV4-1	TRBJ2-5	TGCGCCAGCAGCCAAGGGAACAGGGGGGGAGAGACCCAGTACTTC	CASSQGNRGGETQYF
NA	TRBD1	TRBV11-3	TRBJ2-6	TGTGCCAGCAGCCCCGGACAGGGTATTGCTGGGGCCAACGTCCTGACTTTC	CASSPGQGIAGANVLTF
few	TRBD1	TRBV7-9	TRBJ2-1	TGTGCCAGCGCCCGAAGGGGAGGGACAGGGGTATGGTCCTACAATGAGCAGTTCTTC	CASARRGGTGVWSYNEQFF
few	NA	TRBV5-1	TRBJ2-1	TGCGCCAGCAGCTTCGAACAGGAGCAGTTCTTC	CASSFEQEQFF
NA	NA	TRBV19	TRBJ2-1	TGTGCCAGTAGTCGGGAGTCGAGTGGGAATGAGCAGTTCTTC	CASSRESSGNEQFF
NA	NA	TRBV7-2	TRBJ2-2	TGTGCCAGCAGCCCCTCTGGGGAGCTGTTTTTT	CASSPSGELFF
many	NA	TRBV6-5	TRBJ2-2	TGTGCCAGCAGTTACTCCGACAGCCGGAACACCGGGGAGCTGTTTTTT	CASSYSDSRNTGELFF
few	TRBD2	TRBV5-1	TRBJ2-3	TGCGCCAGCAGCACTCTAGCGGGACGGGATACGCAGTATTTT	CASSTLAGRDTQYF
few	TRBD2	TRBV2	TRBJ2-7	TGTGCCAGCAGTGGATCGACTAGCGGGAGGGCCTCGACCTACGAGCAGTACTTC	CASSGSTSGRASTYEQYF
few	NA	TRBV7-2	TRBJ2-3	TGTGCCAGCAGCCCGAGGCTAGGAAAAGTAGATACGCAGTATTTT	CASSPRLGKVDTQYF
few	TRBD1	TRBV9	TRBJ2-7	TGTGCCAGCAGCGTAATGGGACAGGGGAGCGACGAGCAGTACTTC	CASSVMGQGSDEQYF
few	TRBD1	TRBV18	TRBJ1-5	TGTGCCAGCTCACCCGACAGGGGAAGCAATCAGCCCCAGCATTTT	CASSPDRGSNQPQHF
few	NA	TRBV7-2	TRBJ2-3	TGTGCCAGCAGCTTAGGACTACGGAGTACCGATACGCAGTATTTT	CASSLGLRSTDTQYF
many	TRBD2	TRBV10-3	TRBJ2-7	TGTGCCATCCCGTGGGGAGCGGGAGTACAGCAGTACTTC	CAIPWGAGVQQYF
few	TRBD2	TRBV7-2	TRBJ2-7	TGTGCCAGCAGCTTAGTGCTAGCGGGAGGGTACGAGCAGTACTTC	CASSLVLAGGYEQYF
NA	NA	TRBV7-3	TRBJ2-2	TGTGCCAGCAGCTTAGGAGGCCTGAACACCGGGGAGCTGTTTTTT	CASSLGGLNTGELFF
NA	NA	TRBV9	TRBJ2-5	TGTGCCAGCAGCGTAGGAAATGTGCGGGTTGAGACCCAGTACTTC	CASSVGNVRVETQYF
NA	NA	TRBV6-6	TRBJ1-2	TGTGCCAGCAGGACGGAGGGGAGAAGCTATGGCTACACCTTC	CASRTEGRSYGYTF
NA	NA	TRBV7-8	TRBJ2-3	TGTGCCAGCAGCTATGGCAGGGGCACAGATACGCAGTATTTT	CASSYGRGTDTQYF
NA	NA	TRBV11-3	TRBJ2-6	TGTGCCAGCAGCTTAGGAAGGGGCGCTGGGGCCAACGTCCTGACTTTC	CASSLGRGAGANVLTF
few	TRBD1	TRBV5-1	TRBJ2-6	TGCGCCAGCAGCTTGTTAACAGGGGCTGGGGCCAACGTCCTGACTTTC	CASSLLTGAGANVLTF
few	NA	TRBV28	TRBJ2-7	TGTGCCAGCAGTTATAGCTACGAGCAGTACTTC	CASSYSYEQYF
few	TRBD1	TRBV9	TRBJ1-1	TGTGCCAGCAGCGTCGACAGGGGTTCTGAAGCTTTCTTT	CASSVDRGSEAFF
NA	TRBD1	TRBV7-9	TRBJ2-3	TGTGCCAGCACCACCGGGACAGCCTCCACAGATACGCAGTATTTT	CASTTGTASTDTQYF
few	NA	TRBV19	TRBJ1-5	TGTGCCTCCGTTGGGGGGAGCAATCAGCCCCAGCATTTT	CASVGGSNQPQHF
NA	TRBD1	TRBV7-2	TRBJ2-5	TGTGCCAGCAGCTTCCAGGGGGAACAAGAGACCCAGTACTTC	CASSFQGEQETQYF
few	NA	TRBV14	TRBJ2-5	TGTGCCAGCAGCCAAGATGAGGGTTATACCCAAGAGACCCAGTACTTC	CASSQDEGYTQETQYF
NA	NA	TRBV9	TRBJ2-3	TGTGCCAGCAGCGTAGTCGGGAACACAGATACGCAGTATTTT	CASSVVGNTDTQYF
NA	TRBD2	TRBV4-3	TRBJ2-3	TGCGCCAGCAGCCAAGGAGGTTCTAGCGGACGCACAGATACGCAGTATTTT	CASSQGGSSGRTDTQYF
few	TRBD2	TRBV18	TRBJ2-5	TGTGCCAGCTCACCACCGTCGGGAGGAGCGAGGCAGGAGACCCAGTACTTC	CASSPPSGGARQETQYF
few	TRBD1	TRBV28	TRBJ1-2	TGTGCCAGCAGTGACCGGACAGGGACGCCCTATGGCTACACCTTC	CASSDRTGTPYGYTF
few	NA	TRBV5-1	TRBJ2-5	TGCGCCAGCAGCTTGGCCGCGGGACAGCTTGGGGGGACCCAGTACTTC	CASSLAAGQLGGTQYF
many	NA	TRBV30	TRBJ2-5	TGTGCCTGGAGTGGCCGACTAGGGGTAGAGACCCAGTACTTC	CAWSGRLGVETQYF
NA	NA	TRBV30	TRBJ1-4	TGTGCCTGGAGCGGGGAGGTCTTTAATGAAAAACTGTTTTTT	CAWSGEVFNEKLFF
NA	TRBD1	TRBV5-1	TRBJ2-3	TGCGCCAGTCTGGGACAGATCACAGATACGCAGTATTTT	CASLGQITDTQYF
NA	TRBD1	TRBV19	TRBJ1-2	TGTGCCAGTAGTAAGAGGACAGGCACCAACTATGGCTACACCTTC	CASSKRTGTNYGYTF
few	NA	TRBV19	TRBJ2-5	TGTGCCAGTAGTTCCTCGGACTTACAAGAGACCCAGTACTTC	CASSSSDLQETQYF
NA	NA	TRBV18	TRBJ2-5	TGTGCCAGCTCACCATGGGGGGAAGAGACCCAGTACTTC	CASSPWGEETQYF